This T cell receptor beta chain was identified during a study of CD8 T cells in ankylosing spondylitis. V shed 7 bases, J shed 5 bases, and the junction held 10 bases outside the gene matches. Germline V gene data show CDR1 as ENHRY and CDR2 as SYGVKD. This CDR3 has 14 amino acids. TCR beta libraries were made by quantitative 5'-RACE with molecular barcodes. MiXCR, run by TCRdb on the 5' RACE reads, gives a single entry per CDR3 protein. The sample has some 130,000 distinct CDR3 sequences; roughly 13% are singletons. This clonotype was seen repeatedly, ten times or more. Material for sequencing was blood, either unsorted or a sorted T cell fraction (not recorded which). The TCR comes from a female donor with ankylosing spondylitis or in good health (not recorded which). The chain couples TRBV10-3 to TRBJ2-7, with TRBD2 matching 8 bases. The CDR3 reads CAINRAGEMNEQYF. The CDR3 DNA reads TGTGCCATCAATCGAGCGGGGGAGATGAACGAGCAGTACTTC.